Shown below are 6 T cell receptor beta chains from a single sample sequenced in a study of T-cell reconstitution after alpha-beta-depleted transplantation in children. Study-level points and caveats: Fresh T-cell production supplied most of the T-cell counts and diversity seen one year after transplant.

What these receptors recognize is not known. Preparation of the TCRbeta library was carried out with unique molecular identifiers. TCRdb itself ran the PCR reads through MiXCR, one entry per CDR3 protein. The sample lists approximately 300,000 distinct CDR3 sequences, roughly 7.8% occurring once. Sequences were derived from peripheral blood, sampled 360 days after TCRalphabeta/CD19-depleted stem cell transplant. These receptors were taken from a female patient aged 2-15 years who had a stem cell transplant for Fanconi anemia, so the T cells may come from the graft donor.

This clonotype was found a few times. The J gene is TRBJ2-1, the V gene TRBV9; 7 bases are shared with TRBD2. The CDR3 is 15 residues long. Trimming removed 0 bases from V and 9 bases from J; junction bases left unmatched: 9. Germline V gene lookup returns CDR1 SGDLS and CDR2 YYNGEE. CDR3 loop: CASSVAPSREGEQFF. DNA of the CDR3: TGTGCCAGCAGCGTAGCCCCCAGCAGGGAGGGTGAGCAGTTCTTC.

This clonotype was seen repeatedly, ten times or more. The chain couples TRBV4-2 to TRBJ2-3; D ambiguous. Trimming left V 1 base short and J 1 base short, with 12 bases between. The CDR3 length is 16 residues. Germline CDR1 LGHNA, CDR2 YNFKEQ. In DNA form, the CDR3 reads TGTGCCAGCAGCCAAGTTGTCCAATTAGGCACAGATACGCAGTATTTT. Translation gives CASSQVVQLGTDTQYF.

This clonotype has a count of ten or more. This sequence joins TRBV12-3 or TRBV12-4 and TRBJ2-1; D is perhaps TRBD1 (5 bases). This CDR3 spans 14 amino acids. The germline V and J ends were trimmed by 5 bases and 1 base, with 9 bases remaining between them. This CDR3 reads CASSRSGSYNEQFF. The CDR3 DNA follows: TGTGCCAGCAGTCGGTCAGGGTCCTACAATGAGCAGTTCTTC.

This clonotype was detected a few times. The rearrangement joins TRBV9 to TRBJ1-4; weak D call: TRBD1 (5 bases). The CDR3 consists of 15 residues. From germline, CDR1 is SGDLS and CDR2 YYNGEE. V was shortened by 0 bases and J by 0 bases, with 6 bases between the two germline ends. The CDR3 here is CASSVEGPTNEKLFF. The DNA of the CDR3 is TGTGCCAGCAGCGTAGAGGGGCCAACTAATGAAAAACTGTTTTTT.

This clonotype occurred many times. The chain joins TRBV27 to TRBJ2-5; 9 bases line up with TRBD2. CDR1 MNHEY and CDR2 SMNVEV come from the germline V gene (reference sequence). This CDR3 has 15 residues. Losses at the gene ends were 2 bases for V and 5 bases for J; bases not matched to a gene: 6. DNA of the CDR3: TGTGCCAGCAGTTTACTAGCGGGGATGGGGGAGACCCAGTACTTC. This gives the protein CASSLLAGMGETQYF.

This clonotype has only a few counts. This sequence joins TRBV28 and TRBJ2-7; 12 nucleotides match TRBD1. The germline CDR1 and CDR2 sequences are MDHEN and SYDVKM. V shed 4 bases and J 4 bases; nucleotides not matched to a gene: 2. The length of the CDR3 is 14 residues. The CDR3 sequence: CASSWDRGPYEQYF. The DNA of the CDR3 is TGTGCCAGCAGTTGGGACAGGGGGCCTTACGAGCAGTACTTC.